These 20 T cell receptor beta chains originate from one sample sequenced in a study of regulatory T cells in long-lasting Graves disease. Time point denoted: newly diagnosed GD, antithyroid drugs for less than 3 months. RNA extracted from PBMCs served as the sequencing template. The TCR beta library used iRepertoire HTBI primers with Arm-PCR amplification of CDR3. Using its own MiXCR run on the multiplex PCR reads, TCRdb lists one record per CDR3 protein. The data show 680,000 or so distinct CDR3 sequences, with 16% seen just once and about 20% held by the top ten. The sample was also linked to a second study, of T cells in Graves' hyperthyroidism and ophthalmopathy.

The input for sequencing was peripheral blood mononuclear cells (PBMCs), taken at new diagnosis, from a patient treated with antithyroid drugs. All receptors derive from a woman in her thirties with Graves disease.

Many counts were recorded for this clonotype. The rearrangement joins TRBV15 to TRBJ1-4, with TRBD1 matching over 9 bases. The germline V gene encodes CDR1 LNHNV and CDR2 YYDKDF (reference sequence). The CDR3 is 16 residues long. Trimming at V came to 5 bases and at J to 8 bases, leaving 12 bases not matched to a gene. The CDR3 region is CATSRSLGTGREKLFF. The DNA of the CDR3 is TGTGCCACCAGCCGTTCCTTGGGGACAGGGCGGGAAAAACTGTTTTTT.

This clonotype showed up many times. The junction departs from the called germline gene at one end, perhaps through a read error. V gene TRBV5-1 combines with J gene TRBJ1-1; TRBD1 matches at 7 bases. Germline V gives CDR1 SGHRS, CDR2 YFSETQ. The length of the CDR3 is 13 residues. The CDR3 reads CASSLTGDTEAFF. CDR3 nucleotides: TGTGCCAGCAGCCTCACAGGGGACACTGAAGCTTTCTTT.

The table lists this clonotype with a count of one. The chain carries TRBV4-1 and TRBJ2-7; TRBD1 or TRBD2 may be the D gene (5 bases each). The germline V gene encodes CDR1 MGHRA and CDR2 YSYEKL. The CDR3 is 15 amino acids. The germline V and J ends were trimmed by 0 bases and 4 bases, with 13 bases remaining between them. The CDR3 DNA is TGCGCCAGCAGCCAAGATCAGCGGACAATGTACGAGCAGTACTTC. This encodes CASSQDQRTMYEQYF.

The chain has TRBV29-1 and TRBJ2-2, with no clear D. Germline CDR1 reads SQVTM; CDR2 reads ANQGSEA. CDR3 length: 12 amino acids. V lost 4 bases, J lost 4 bases, and 7 bases lay in between. The CDR3 is CSVVPITGELFF. The DNA for the CDR3 is TGCAGCGTTGTTCCCATCACCGGGGAGCTGTTTTTT.

This clonotype was observed at least ten times. The V call is TRBV28, the J call TRBJ1-1; D is unclear. CDR1 is MDHEN and CDR2 is SYDVKM in the germline V gene. This CDR3 contains 13 residues. V lost 2 bases and J lost 8, with 12 bases in between. The CDR3, as DNA: TGTGCCAGCAGTTTACAGGTGGTCGCCGAAGCTTTCTTT. Translated, it gives CASSLQVVAEAFF.

V and J are TRBV20-1 and TRBJ2-1; unclear D gene. This CDR3 spans 12 amino acids. Per the germline V gene, CDR1 is DFQATT and CDR2 is SNEGSKA (reference sequence). Trimming took 6 bases from V and 9 from J, leaving 15 bases between them. In nucleotides, the CDR3 is TGCAGTGCCCCGATGGCCCTTGGTGAGCAGTTCTTC. This sequence encodes CSAPMALGEQFF.

A few counts support this clonotype. DNA of the CDR3: TGTGCCAGCAGTGTAAGAGACATTCACTCTGGAAACACCATATATTTT. It codes for CASSVRDIHSGNTIYF. The rearrangement uses TRBV6-2 or TRBV6-3 and TRBJ1-3; no clear D gene. Trimming took off 5 bases at V and 0 bases at J, with 14 bases between the two ends. Germline-derived CDR1 and CDR2 are MNHEY and SVGEGT. There are 16 residues in the CDR3.

The CDR3 loop reads CATRYRVNTEAFF. Written as DNA, the CDR3 is TGTGCCACCAGATACCGAGTGAACACTGAAGCTTTCTTT. The gene calls are TRBV24-1 and TRBJ1-1; no definite D call. The V gene's germline CDR1 is KGHDR and CDR2 SFDVKD. Trimming took off 7 bases at V and 0 bases at J, with 8 bases between the two ends. The length of the CDR3 is 13 residues.

Concerning this clonotype itself: One junction end disagrees with the germline gene, perhaps due to a read error. The chain couples TRBV19 to TRBJ1-5; D ambiguous. The CDR3 has 12 amino acids. Germline V gene sequence: CDR1 LNHDA, CDR2 SQIVND (reference sequence). The CDR3 spells CASRIGNQPQHF. The DNA for the CDR3 is TGTGCCAGTAGAATAGGGAATCAGCCCCAGCATTTT.

This clonotype has only a few counts. The chain carries TRBV6-1 and TRBJ1-2; unclear D gene. CDR1 is MNHNS, CDR2 SASEGT, per germline. The CDR3 has 12 amino acids. Trimming removed 4 bases from V and 5 bases from J, with 8 bases in between. The CDR3, as DNA: TGTGCCAGCAGTGGATTCGTGTATGGCTACACCTTC. Translated, it gives CASSGFVYGYTF.

This clonotype appeared many times. This sequence joins TRBV2 and TRBJ2-7, with D possibly TRBD2 on 6 matching bases. There are 11 residues in the CDR3. Germline V gives CDR1 SNHLY, CDR2 FYNNEI. Deletions cut 6 bases from V and 13 bases from J, with 16 bases between. The CDR3 nucleotides read TGTGCCAGCAGGGGCGGGGACCCAGTTTACTTC. Its protein product is CASRGGDPVYF. Full variable domain (remainder filled in from reference TRBV2 and TRBJ2-7): EPEVTQTPSHQVTQMGQEVILRCVPISNHLYFYWYRQILGQKVEFLVSFYNNEISEKSEIFDDQFSVERPDGSNFTLKIRSTKLEDSAMYFCASRGGDPVYFGPGTRLTVT.

This clonotype was detected only a few times. The chain couples TRBV7-2 to TRBJ2-1, with TRBD2 matching over 9 bases. V was clipped by 4 bases and J by 6 bases; unmatched bases: 4. The CDR3 has 14 amino acids. Germline V gives CDR1 SGHTA, CDR2 FQGNSA. The CDR3 is CASSWREGGNEQFF. CDR3 DNA: TGTGCCAGCAGCTGGCGGGAGGGGGGCAATGAGCAGTTCTTC.

This clonotype was seen repeatedly, ten times or more. This chain links TRBV11-2 with TRBJ1-1; the D gene is possibly TRBD1 (5 bases). CDR1 SGHAT and CDR2 FQNNGV come from the germline V gene. This CDR3 has 11 residues. The V end was cut by 5 bases, the J end by 7 bases, with 8 bases between. In DNA, the CDR3 is TGTGCCAGCAGCCCAGACAGTGAAGCTTTCTTT. It yields the protein CASSPDSEAFF.

The rearrangement links TRBV4-1 to TRBJ2-1; the D gene is possibly TRBD2 (5 bases). V was clipped by 4 bases and J by 0 bases, with 13 bases between them. Germline V gene data show CDR1 as MGHRA and CDR2 as YSYEKL. The CDR3 sequence is 16 residues long. The CDR3 spells CASSRRGGPSYNEQFF. The CDR3 DNA reads TGCGCCAGCAGCCGTCGTGGCGGGCCCTCCTACAATGAGCAGTTCTTC.

This clonotype was found a few times. This chain connects TRBV12-3 or TRBV12-4 to TRBJ2-7; D assignment may be TRBD1 or TRBD2 (5 bases each). The CDR3 consists of 13 residues. Trimming took 3 bases from V and 3 from J, leaving 9 bases between them. CDR3 bases: TGTGCCAGCAGTTTGGGGGAAAACTACGAGCAGTACTTC. Translation: CASSLGENYEQYF.

The V and J genes are TRBV2 and TRBJ1-5; D not certain. The germline gives CDR1 SNHLY, CDR2 FYNNEI. Trimming took 6 bases from V and 4 from J, leaving 19 bases between them. This CDR3 comprises 16 residues. Here the CDR3 DNA reads TGTGCCAGCAGGCCCCAGTCAGGAGTAAAAAATCAGCCCCAGCATTTT. This codes for CASRPQSGVKNQPQHF.

This clonotype appeared many times. The chain carries TRBV27 and TRBJ1-5; maybe TRBD1 (5 bases). V was trimmed by 4 bases and J by 1 base, leaving 17 bases between them. CDR3 length: 17 residues. The V gene's germline CDR1 is MNHEY and CDR2 SMNVEV (reference sequence). This CDR3 reads CASSSGLGRASNQPQHF. DNA for the CDR3: TGTGCCAGCAGTTCGGGACTGGGGAGGGCAAGCAATCAGCCCCAGCATTTT.

This clonotype showed up just a few times. This chain links TRBV7-2 with TRBJ2-3; D remains ambiguous. CDR1 and CDR2 from the germline V gene are SGHTA and FQGNSA. Trimming pared 5 bases from V and 8 bases from J, leaving 17 bases between. The CDR3 sequence is 14 residues long. CDR3 DNA sequence: TGTGCCAGCAGCCCTGGGGTGGGCACGGGTACGCAGTATTTT. Protein sequence: CASSPGVGTGTQYF.

The CDR3 DNA follows: TGCAGTGCTGAAGGGACAGGCGAAATTGAAAAACTGTTTTTT. Residues: CSAEGTGEIEKLFF. The V call is TRBV20-1, the J call TRBJ1-4; 8 bases map to TRBD1. The V gene's germline CDR1 is DFQATT and CDR2 SNEGSKA (reference sequence). Losses at the gene ends were 5 bases for V and 7 bases for J; bases not matched to a gene: 9. This CDR3 region has 14 residues.

The chain has TRBV6-1 and TRBJ1-5; D gene uncertain. Germline V CDR1 and CDR2: MNHNS, SASEGT. V lost 6 bases and J lost 5, with 8 bases in between. This CDR3 spans 12 amino acids. The CDR3 DNA sequence: TGTGCCAGCAGCAAATGGGATCAGCCCCAGCATTTT. It encodes CASSKWDQPQHF.